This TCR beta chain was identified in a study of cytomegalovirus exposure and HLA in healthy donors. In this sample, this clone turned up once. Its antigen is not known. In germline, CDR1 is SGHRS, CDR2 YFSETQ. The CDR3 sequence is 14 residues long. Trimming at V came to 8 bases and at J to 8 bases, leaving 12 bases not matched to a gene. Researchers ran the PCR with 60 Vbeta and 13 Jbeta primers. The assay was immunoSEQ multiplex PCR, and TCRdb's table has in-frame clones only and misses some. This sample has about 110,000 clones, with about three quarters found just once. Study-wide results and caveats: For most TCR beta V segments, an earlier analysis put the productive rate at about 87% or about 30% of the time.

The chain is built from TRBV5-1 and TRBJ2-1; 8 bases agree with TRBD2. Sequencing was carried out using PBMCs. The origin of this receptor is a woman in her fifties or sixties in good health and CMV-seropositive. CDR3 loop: CASSEVAGKYEQFF. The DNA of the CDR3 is TGCGCCAGTAGCGAGGTAGCGGGAAAGTATGAGCAGTTCTTC. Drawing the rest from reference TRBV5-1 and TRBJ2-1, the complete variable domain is KAGVTQTPRYLIKTRGQQVTLSCSPISGHRSVSWYQQTPGQGLQFLFEYFSETQRNKGNFPGRFSGRQFSNSRSEMNVSTLELGDSALYLCASSEVAGKYEQFFGPGTRLTVL.